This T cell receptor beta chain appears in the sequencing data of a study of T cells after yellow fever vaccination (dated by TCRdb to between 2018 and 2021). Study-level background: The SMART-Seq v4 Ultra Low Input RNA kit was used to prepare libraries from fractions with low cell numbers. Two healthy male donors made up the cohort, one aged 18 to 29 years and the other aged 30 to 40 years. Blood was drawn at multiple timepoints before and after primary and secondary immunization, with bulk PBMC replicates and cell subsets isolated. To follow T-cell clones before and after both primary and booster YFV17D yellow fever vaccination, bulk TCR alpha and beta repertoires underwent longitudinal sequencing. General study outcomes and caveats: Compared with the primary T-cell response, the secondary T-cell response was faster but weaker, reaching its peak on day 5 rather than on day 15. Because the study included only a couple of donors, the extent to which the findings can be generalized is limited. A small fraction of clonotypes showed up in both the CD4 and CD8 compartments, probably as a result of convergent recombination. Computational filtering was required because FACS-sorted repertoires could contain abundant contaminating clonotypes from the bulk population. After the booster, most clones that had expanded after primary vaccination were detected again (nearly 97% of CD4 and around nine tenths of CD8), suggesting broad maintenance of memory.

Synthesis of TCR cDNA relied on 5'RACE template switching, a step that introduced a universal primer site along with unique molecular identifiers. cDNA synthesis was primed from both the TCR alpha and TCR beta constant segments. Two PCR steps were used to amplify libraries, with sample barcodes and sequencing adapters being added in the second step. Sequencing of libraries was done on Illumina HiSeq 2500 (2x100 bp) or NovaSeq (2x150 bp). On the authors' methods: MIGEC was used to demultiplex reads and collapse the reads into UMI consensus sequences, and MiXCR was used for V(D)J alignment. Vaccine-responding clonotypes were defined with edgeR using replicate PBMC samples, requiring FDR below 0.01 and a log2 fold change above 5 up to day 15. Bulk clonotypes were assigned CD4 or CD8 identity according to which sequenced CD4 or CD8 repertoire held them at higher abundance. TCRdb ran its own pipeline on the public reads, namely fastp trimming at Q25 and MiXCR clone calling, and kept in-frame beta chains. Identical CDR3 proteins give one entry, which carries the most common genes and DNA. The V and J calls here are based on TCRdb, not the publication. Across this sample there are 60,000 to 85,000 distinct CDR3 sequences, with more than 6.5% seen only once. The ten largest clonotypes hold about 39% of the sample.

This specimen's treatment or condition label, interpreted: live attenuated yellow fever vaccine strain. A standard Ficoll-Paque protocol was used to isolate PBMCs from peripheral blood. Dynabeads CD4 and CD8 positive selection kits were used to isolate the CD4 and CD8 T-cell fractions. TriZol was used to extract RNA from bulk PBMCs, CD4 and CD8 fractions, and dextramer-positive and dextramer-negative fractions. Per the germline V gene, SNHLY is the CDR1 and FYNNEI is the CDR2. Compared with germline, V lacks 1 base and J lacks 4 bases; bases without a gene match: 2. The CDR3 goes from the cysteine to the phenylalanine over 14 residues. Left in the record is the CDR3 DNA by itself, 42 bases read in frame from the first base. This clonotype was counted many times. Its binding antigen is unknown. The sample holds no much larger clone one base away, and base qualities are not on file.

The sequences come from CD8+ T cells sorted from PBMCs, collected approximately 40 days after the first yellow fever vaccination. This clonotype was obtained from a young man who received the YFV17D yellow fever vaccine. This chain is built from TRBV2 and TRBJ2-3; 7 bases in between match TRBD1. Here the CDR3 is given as CASSEGQGADTQYF. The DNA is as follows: TGTGCCAGCAGTGAAGGACAGGGAGCAGATACGCAGTATTTT.